The 27 T cell receptor beta chains below were found in one sample sequenced in a study of CD8+CD57+ T cells in acquired aplastic anemia. Sequencing involved patients with CD8+CD57+ cell expansion previously shown by flow cytometry. Profiling of TCR beta VDJ combinations and CDR3 sequences used genomic DNA as template. TCRdb called the reads again in MiXCR, with one record for every CDR3 protein. The sample includes some 200,000 distinct CDR3 sequences, roughly two thirds of them seen just once. Sequencing was carried out using sorted CD4+, CD8+, or CD8+CD57+ T cells (not recorded which) from PBMCs. The origin of the receptors is a human donor with aplastic anemia.

This clonotype was counted ten times or more. The chain combines TRBV15 with TRBJ1-5; tentative D call: TRBD1 (6 bases). The germline V and J ends were trimmed by 0 bases and 6 bases, with 18 bases remaining between them. The CDR3 has 17 residues. Germline V gene lookup returns CDR1 LNHNV and CDR2 YYDKDF (reference sequence). In DNA, the CDR3 is TGTGCCACCAGCAGAGAACTACCTCAGCAGGGGAGTCAGCCCCAGCATTTT. Translation: CATSRELPQQGSQPQHF.

This clonotype was seen just once. The chain combines TRBV5-6 with TRBJ2-1; D is ambiguous. Germline V gene sequence: CDR1 SGHDT, CDR2 YYEEEE. V was clipped by 4 bases and J by 9 bases, with 11 bases between them. The CDR3 has 12 residues. The CDR3 loop reads CASSRLGLEQFF. The CDR3 nucleotides read TGTGCCAGCAGCCGCCTAGGCCTTGAGCAGTTCTTC.

V usage is TRBV7-8 and J usage is TRBJ2-6; no reliable D call. Germline values: CDR1 SGHVS, CDR2 FQNEAQ. The V end was cut by 1 base, the J end by 0 bases, with 4 bases between. CDR3 length: 15 residues. As DNA, the CDR3 is TGTGCCAGCAGCTTAGGGGCCTCTGGGGCCAACGTCCTGACTTTC. It is translated as CASSLGASGANVLTF. Supplemented by reference TRBV7-8 and TRBJ2-6, the full variable domain reads GAGVSQSPRYKVAKRGQDVALRCDPISGHVSLFWYQQALGQGPEFLTYFQNEAQLDKSGLPSDRFFAERPEGSVSTLKIQRTQQEDSAVYLCASSLGASGANVLTFGAGSRLTVL.

The chain recombines TRBV25-1 with TRBJ1-6; no reliable D call. Germline CDR1 MGHDK, CDR2 SYGVNS. The CDR3 length is 14 residues. V lost 1 base, J lost 7 bases, and 8 bases lay in between. The CDR3 here is CASSESLVNSPLHF. CDR3 in DNA: TGTGCCAGCAGTGAATCGCTAGTAAATTCACCCCTCCACTTT.

The CDR3 protein is CASSVLQGAGEQYF. The DNA for the CDR3 is TGTGCCAGCAGTGTCCTTCAGGGGGCGGGCGAGCAGTACTTC. The chain is built from TRBV2 and TRBJ2-5; 8 positions agree with TRBD1. The J call may be incorrect, as the DNA end agrees better with TRBJ2-7. Germline V gene sequence: CDR1 SNHLY, CDR2 FYNNEI. The CDR3 sequence is 14 residues long.

The J gene is TRBJ2-2, the V gene TRBV25-1; the match to TRBD2 covers 9 bases. The CDR3 spans 16 residues. Trimming took 4 bases from V and 6 from J; bases not matched to a gene: 9. The germline CDR1 and CDR2 sequences are MGHDK and SYGVNS. The CDR3 DNA is TGTGCCAGCAGTGCTACGGGCGGGGGGGCTGCCGGGGAGCTGTTTTTT. Translated: CASSATGGGAAGELFF.

The chain carries TRBV5-1 and TRBJ2-3, with D possibly matching TRBD2 (5 bases). Germline V CDR1 and CDR2: SGHRS, YFSETQ. Trimming removed 4 bases at V and 2 bases at J, with 17 bases between. The CDR3 is 16 residues long. CDR3 residues: CASSPLEVMDTDTQYF. CDR3 coding DNA: TGCGCCAGCAGCCCGCTGGAGGTGATGGACACAGATACGCAGTATTTT.

The CDR3 sequence is CASSQTSGQSYEQYF. The CDR3 DNA follows: TGTGCCAGCAGCCAGACTAGCGGGCAATCCTACGAGCAGTACTTC. V gene TRBV7-8 combines with J gene TRBJ2-7; 10 bases agree with TRBD2. The CDR3 has 15 residues. Looked up from germline, CDR1 is SGHVS and CDR2 is FQNEAQ. V was clipped by 5 bases and J by 1 base; unmatched bases: 5.

The chain is built from TRBV20-1 and TRBJ2-1; D gene uncertain. The CDR3 spans 10 residues. CDR1 is DFQATT and CDR2 is SNEGSKA in the germline V gene (reference sequence). V lost 2 bases, J lost 6 bases, and 2 bases lay in between. CDR3 loop: CSARSNEQFF. CDR3 nucleotides: TGCAGTGCTAGATCCAATGAGCAGTTCTTC.

This clonotype was seen just once. This chain uses TRBV25-1 with TRBJ2-2, with 10 bases aligning to TRBD2. CDR3 length equals 15 residues. Germline V lookup: CDR1 MGHDK, CDR2 SYGVNS. V gave up 1 base and J gave up 6 bases; unmatched junction bases: 2. The CDR3: CASSESLAGAGELFF. The CDR3 coding sequence is TGTGCCAGCAGTGAATCCCTAGCGGGAGCCGGGGAGCTGTTTTTT.

This chain connects TRBV29-1 to TRBJ2-7; TRBD2 might be the D (6 bases). Germline V lookup: CDR1 SQVTM, CDR2 ANQGSEA. Trimming took off 6 bases at V and 6 bases at J, with 15 bases between the two ends. The CDR3 is 12 amino acids. The CDR3 sequence: CSVETGVSEQYF. The CDR3 region has the DNA TGCAGCGTGGAGACGGGGGTAAGCGAGCAGTACTTC.

V is TRBV20-1 and J is TRBJ1-1, with TRBD1 as a possible D gene (5 bases). The CDR3 is 15 residues long. V was pared by 2 bases and J by 1 base, with 14 bases between. Germline V gives CDR1 DFQATT, CDR2 SNEGSKA (reference sequence). The CDR3 reads CSARPLGRENTEAFF. As DNA, the CDR3 is TGCAGTGCTAGACCTCTGGGGCGGGAGAACACTGAAGCTTTCTTT.

V usage is TRBV20-1 and J usage is TRBJ2-7, with D unresolved. Trimming pared 3 bases from V and 2 bases from J, leaving 17 bases between. Germline CDR1 and CDR2: DFQATT and SNEGSKA (reference sequence). The CDR3 consists of 15 residues. In DNA, the CDR3 is TGCAGTGCTAGGGCCCCATCTGGCCAAACCTACGAGCAGTACTTC. Amino acid sequence: CSARAPSGQTYEQYF.

This sequence joins TRBV5-8 and TRBJ1-2; 7 bases fit TRBD1. The CDR3 totals 14 residues. V was pared by 4 bases and J by 5 bases, with 8 bases of the junction left unmatched. Germline values: CDR1 SGHTS, CDR2 YDEGEE. CDR3 amino acids: CASSSRDREYGYTF. DNA of the CDR3: TGTGCCAGCAGCAGTCGGGACAGAGAATATGGCTACACCTTC.

V and J are TRBV29-1 and TRBJ1-1; 8 bases fit TRBD1. J gave up 4 bases and V 3 bases, and 4 bases lay outside the gene matches. The germline CDR1 and CDR2 sequences are SQVTM and ANQGSEA. The length of the CDR3 is 13 residues. CDR3 sequence (DNA): TGCAGCGTTGAGTGGCAGGGGGCCACTGAAGCTTTCTTT. The encoded protein is CSVEWQGATEAFF.

The chain combines TRBV5-6 with TRBJ2-7; D call uncertain. The CDR3 sequence is 16 residues long. V lost 0 bases, J lost 0 bases, and 13 bases lay in between. CDR1 and CDR2 from the germline V gene are SGHDT and YYEEEE. DNA for the CDR3: TGTGCCAGCAGCTTGGCGATAGGACCGTTCTCCTACGAGCAGTACTTC. Translation: CASSLAIGPFSYEQYF.

J is TRBJ1-1 and V is TRBV20-1, with D perhaps TRBD1 (5 bases). The V and J ends lost 4 bases and 2 bases respectively, with 11 bases between them. From germline, CDR1 is DFQATT and CDR2 SNEGSKA (reference sequence). The CDR3 consists of 13 residues. CDR3 protein: CSATRDQNTEAFF. The CDR3, as DNA: TGCAGTGCTACCAGGGACCAAAACACTGAAGCTTTCTTT.

As to this clonotype: This may arise from a read error, as a much more abundant clone is one base away. The chain links TRBV4-1 to TRBJ1-1; D is undetermined. Germline V lookup: CDR1 MGHRA, CDR2 YSYEKL. CDR3 size: 13 residues. CDR3 protein: CASNPGGESVALF. DNA of the CDR3: TGCGCCAGCAACCCCGGCGGGGAATCAGTGGCTCTCTTT.

The V call is TRBV15, the J call TRBJ2-1, with a tentative D call TRBD1 (6 bases). The germline V gene encodes CDR1 LNHNV and CDR2 YYDKDF (reference sequence). The CDR3 length is 15 residues. Trimming removed 3 bases from V and 4 bases from J, with 13 bases in between. Here the CDR3 DNA reads TGTGCCACCAGCAGCGCCAAAGACAGGTACAATGAGCAGTTCTTC. It specifies CATSSAKDRYNEQFF.

This clonotype was seen a few times. The chain combines TRBV25-1 with TRBJ1-1; D call uncertain. Germline CDR1 and CDR2: MGHDK and SYGVNS. Trimming removed 2 bases at V and 5 bases at J, with 9 bases between. This CDR3 contains 13 residues. CDR3 bases: TGTGCCAGCAGTGAAGACGGGTGGACTGAAGCTTTCTTT. Its protein product is CASSEDGWTEAFF.

The chain uses TRBV20-1 and TRBJ2-7; TRBD1 matches 10 bases. Germline CDR1 DFQATT, CDR2 SNEGSKA (reference sequence). The junction had 6 bases not matched to a gene; V was cut back by 5 bases and J by 2 bases. The CDR3 is 14 residues long. In nucleotides, the CDR3 is TGCAGTGCTTATAGACAGGGGGCAGCCTACGAGCAGTACTTC. Translation gives CSAYRQGAAYEQYF.

This clonotype was seen more than once but under ten times. This chain links TRBV7-8 with TRBJ2-5, with D uncertain. Germline V gene lookup returns CDR1 SGHVS and CDR2 FQNEAQ. CDR3 length: 14 residues. Trimming pared 5 bases from V and 5 bases from J, leaving 15 bases between. Here the CDR3 reads CASSPRVSRETQYF. For the CDR3, the DNA is TGTGCCAGCAGCCCACGGGTGTCGAGGGAGACCCAGTACTTC.

The V and J genes are TRBV6-4 and TRBJ2-1; TRBD2 agrees at 7 bases. CDR1 and CDR2 from the germline V gene are MRHNA and SNTAGT. V lost 2 bases and J lost 6; bases outside the gene matches: 1. CDR3 length: 13 residues. This chain's CDR3 is CASSDREGNEQFF. CDR3 nucleotide sequence: TGTGCCAGCAGTGACAGGGAGGGCAATGAGCAGTTCTTC.

This clonotype was counted once. The chain has TRBV24-1 and TRBJ2-1; TRBD2 agrees at 11 bases. The germline CDR1 and CDR2 sequences are KGHDR and SFDVKD. The ends lost 4 bases at V and 3 bases at J; junction bases unmatched: 4. The CDR3 extends over 16 amino acids. Here the CDR3 reads CATSENSGGVYNEQFF. The CDR3 DNA follows: TGTGCCACCAGTGAAAATAGCGGGGGGGTCTACAATGAGCAGTTCTTC.

The CDR3 bases are TGTGCCAGCAGCCAGGACAGTTGGGGGTCTGGGGCCAACGTCCTGACTTTC. It encodes CASSQDSWGSGANVLTF. The chain recombines TRBV7-2 with TRBJ2-6; possible D gene TRBD1, 6 bases. The length of the CDR3 is 17 residues. Germline loops: CDR1 SGHTA, CDR2 FQGNSA. Trimming cost V 5 bases and J 1 base, with 15 bases left between them.

The chain recombines TRBV12-3 or TRBV12-4 with TRBJ1-5, with D tentatively TRBD1 (5 bases). CDR3 size: 17 residues. V was cut by 4 bases and J by 0 bases, with 16 bases left in between. The CDR3 DNA follows: TGTGCCAGCAGTTCTATAGGGACCGTCAATAGCAATCAGCCCCAGCATTTT. It codes for CASSSIGTVNSNQPQHF.

This chain links TRBV7-9 with TRBJ1-3, with a possible D match to TRBD1 (5 bases). This CDR3 spans 15 amino acids. Germline V gene sequence: CDR1 SEHNR, CDR2 FQNEAQ (reference sequence). Trimming stripped 5 bases from V and 0 bases from J, with 11 bases between. The CDR3 spells CASSPPDSSGNTIYF. CDR3 DNA sequence: TGTGCCAGCAGCCCCCCCGACAGCTCTGGAAACACCATATATTTT. The whole variable domain, filled in from reference TRBV7-9 and TRBJ1-3, reads DTGVSQNPRHKITKRGQNVTFRCDPISEHNRLYWYRQTLGQGPEFLTYFQNEAQLEKSRLLSDRFSAERPKGSFSTLEIQRTEQGDSAMYLCASSPPDSSGNTIYFGEGSWLTVV.